The clone carrying this T cell receptor (beta chain) has only one observation. This sample is drawn from a study of technical replicates of blood from a handful of donors. CDR3 length: 13 residues. CDR1 is SGDLS, CDR2 YYNGEE, per germline. The germline V and J ends were trimmed by 5 bases and 9 bases, with 15 bases remaining between them. Repertoires were generated with immunoSEQ multiplex PCR, while TCRdb's copy carries only in-frame clones and drops some. The sample has about 89,000 clones, roughly 93% seen once. The sequence derives from a human donor in good health. Sequenced input: T cells isolated from PBMCs. The rearrangement uses TRBV9 and TRBJ2-1, with D perhaps TRBD1 (6 bases). CDR3 nucleotide sequence: TGTGCCAGCAGGCCCAAACAGGGCACTGAGCAGTTCTTC. It codes for CASRPKQGTEQFF.